A single TCR beta chain is shown here with its context. Its antigen is undetermined. V lost 3 bases, J lost 6 bases, and 4 bases lay in between. The CDR3 consists of 10 residues. Germline-derived CDR1 and CDR2 are DFQATT and SNEGSKA (reference sequence). The data were taken from a study of post-analysis software for immune sequencing data. Unique molecular identifiers featured in each of the TCR beta cDNA libraries. A single record per CDR3 protein comes from TCRdb applying MiXCR to the PCR reads. Of under 200,000 distinct CDR3 sequences listed, roughly 40% are singletons. Whole-study results and caveats: TRBV segments more frequent in patients than in controls numbered five and included TRBV5-6, TRBV5-1 and TRBV20-1. Normalized Chao1 diversity in multiple sclerosis patients fell significantly below that of controls. Under F measure analysis, samples from one preparation batch co-clustered strongly.

The clonotype originates from a girl aged 5 to 17 with multiple sclerosis. V gene TRBV20-1 combines with J gene TRBJ2-3, with D unclear. This specimen was blood, taken after autologous hematopoietic stem cell transplantation. The CDR3 DNA reads as TGCAGTGCTAGTTTGGATACGCAGTATTTT. It specifies CSASLDTQYF.